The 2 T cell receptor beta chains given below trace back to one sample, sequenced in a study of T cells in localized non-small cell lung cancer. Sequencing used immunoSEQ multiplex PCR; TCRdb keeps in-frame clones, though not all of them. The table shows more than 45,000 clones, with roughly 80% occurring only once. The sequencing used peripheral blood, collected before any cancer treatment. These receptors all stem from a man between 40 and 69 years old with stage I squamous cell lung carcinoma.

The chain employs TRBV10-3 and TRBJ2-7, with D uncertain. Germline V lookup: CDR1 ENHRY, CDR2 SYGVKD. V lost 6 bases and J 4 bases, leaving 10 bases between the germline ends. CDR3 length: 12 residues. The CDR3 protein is CAIRDGNYEQYF. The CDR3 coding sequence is TGTGCCATCAGGGATGGGAATTACGAGCAGTACTTC.

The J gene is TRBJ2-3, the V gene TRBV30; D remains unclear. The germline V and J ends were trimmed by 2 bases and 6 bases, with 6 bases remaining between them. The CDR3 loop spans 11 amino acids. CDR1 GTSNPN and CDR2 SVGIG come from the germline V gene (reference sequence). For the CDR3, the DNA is TGTGCCTGGAGTATTGGGGATACGCAGTATTTT. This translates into CAWSIGDTQYF.